The T cell receptor beta chain under discussion was sequenced for a study of cytomegalovirus exposure and HLA in healthy donors. The study sampled nominally healthy donors, though unrecorded immune exposures were likely. The V gene's germline CDR1 is MDHEN and CDR2 SYDVKM. This CDR3 is 16 amino acids long. Primers included in the PCR were 60 Vbeta and 13 Jbeta primers. Produced via immunoSEQ multiplex PCR; TCRdb's table is partial and in-frame only. The sample carries roughly 84,000 clones, over 70% recorded once. This clone was observed once. Material: PBMCs. The TCR originated in a male donor in good health and CMV-seropositive. The J gene is TRBJ2-5, the V gene TRBV28; TRBD1 matches 10 bases. Gene TRBJ2-7 matches the end of the DNA better, so the J call may be wrong. Here the CDR3 DNA reads TGTGCCAGCAGCCTCCCGGACAGGGGGGTCACCTACGAGCAGTACTTC. Translation: CASSLPDRGVTYEQYF.